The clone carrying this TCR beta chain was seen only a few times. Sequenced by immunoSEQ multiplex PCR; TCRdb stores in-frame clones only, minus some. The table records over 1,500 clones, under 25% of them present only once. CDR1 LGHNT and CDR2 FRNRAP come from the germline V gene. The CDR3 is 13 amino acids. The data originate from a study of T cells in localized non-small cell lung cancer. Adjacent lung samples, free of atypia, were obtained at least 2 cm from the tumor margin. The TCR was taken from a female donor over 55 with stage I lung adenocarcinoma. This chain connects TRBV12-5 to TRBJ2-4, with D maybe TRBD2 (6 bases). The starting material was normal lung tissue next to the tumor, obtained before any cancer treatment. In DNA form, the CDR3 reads TGTGCCAGCGGGTTTGGGACCAAAAACATTCAGTACTTC. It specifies CASGFGTKNIQYF.